The 20 T cell receptor beta chains reported below all come from one sample, sequenced in a study of cytotoxic CD8 clonotypes in ibrutinib-treated CLL. The method was immunoSEQ multiplex PCR; TCRdb's version includes in-frame clones alone and lacks a portion of them. The sample lists more than 200,000 clones; less than 75% were seen once. Material: PBMCs, obtained after 24 months of ibrutinib treatment. Receptor source: a human donor with chronic lymphocytic leukemia.

This chain uses TRBV27 with TRBJ1-1; D perhaps matches TRBD1 (5 bases). The CDR3 extends over 14 amino acids. The germline gives CDR1 MNHEY, CDR2 SMNVEV (reference sequence). Trimming took 6 bases from V and 1 from J, leaving 12 bases between them. This chain's CDR3 is CASRPPRGNTEAFF. The CDR3 region has the DNA TGTGCCAGCAGACCCCCGAGGGGGAACACTGAAGCTTTCTTT.

The chain has TRBV2 and TRBJ2-5; 15 bases fit TRBD2. CDR1 and CDR2 (germline): SNHLY, FYNNEI. Trimming removed 7 bases from V and 1 base from J; junction bases left unmatched: 7. The CDR3 consists of 17 residues. The CDR3 DNA follows: TGTGCCAGCACCACCGGACTAGCGGGAGGGGTCCAAGAGACCCAGTACTTC. Protein sequence: CASTTGLAGGVQETQYF.

The chain has TRBV29-1 and TRBJ2-3, with D unresolved. V was clipped by 0 bases and J by 8 bases, with 9 bases between them. The germline V gene encodes CDR1 SQVTM and CDR2 ANQGSEA. The length of the CDR3 is 12 residues. This CDR3 reads CSVEDFRGTQYF. In nucleotides, the CDR3 is TGCAGCGTTGAAGATTTCCGAGGTACGCAGTATTTT.

The chain combines TRBV19 with TRBJ2-4, with 8 positions matching TRBD1. With V trimmed by 7 bases and J by 2 bases, 7 bases remained unmatched. The CDR3 spans 15 residues. Per germline, CDR1 LNHDA and CDR2 SQIVND (reference sequence). CDR3 protein: CASNPQGATKNIQYF. The CDR3 coding sequence is TGTGCCAGTAACCCTCAGGGGGCAACCAAAAACATTCAGTACTTC.

The chain links TRBV5-1 to TRBJ2-5, with 7 bases lining up with TRBD1. V trimming: 0 bases; J trimming: 5 bases; junction bases outside the gene matches: 10. The length of the CDR3 is 16 residues. Germline V gene data show CDR1 as SGHRS and CDR2 as YFSETQ. The CDR3 DNA follows: TGCGCCAGCAGCTTGGGCCCCGAACAGGGGACGGAGACCCAGTACTTC. It is translated as CASSLGPEQGTETQYF.

The sample holds a few counts of this clone. The chain couples TRBV28 to TRBJ1-2; D gene ambiguous. V gave up 2 bases and J gave up 8 bases, with 9 bases separating them. The CDR3 sequence is 12 residues long. Germline V gene lookup returns CDR1 MDHEN and CDR2 SYDVKM. CDR3 sequence (DNA): TGTGCCAGCAGTTTAACTGTACAGGGCTACACCTTC. Its translation: CASSLTVQGYTF.

This chain joins TRBV4-2 and TRBJ2-3; possibly TRBD2 for D (6 bases). V was shortened by 1 base and J by 3 bases, with 20 bases between the two germline ends. CDR1 LGHNA and CDR2 YNFKEQ come from the germline V gene. This CDR3 has 18 residues. CDR3 loop: CASSQGALRAGYTDTQYF. As DNA, the CDR3 is TGTGCCAGCAGCCAAGGCGCGCTTCGAGCGGGCTATACAGATACGCAGTATTTT.

The CDR3 is CASTVGDFSYNEQFF. Here the CDR3 DNA reads TGTGCCAGCACCGTCGGGGACTTCTCCTACAATGAGCAGTTCTTC. The chain uses TRBV9 and TRBJ2-1; perhaps TRBD2 as D (6 bases). Germline CDR1 is SGDLS and CDR2 is YYNGEE. The V end was cut by 6 bases, the J end by 0 bases, with 13 bases between. CDR3 length equals 15 residues.

DNA of the CDR3: TGCAGCGTTGCAGGGACCGCCGAAGCTTTCTTT. Translated: CSVAGTAEAFF. The chain joins TRBV29-1 to TRBJ1-1; possibly TRBD1 for D (5 bases). V shed 4 bases and J shed 8 bases, with 11 bases lying between them. This CDR3 is 11 amino acids long. Germline V CDR1 and CDR2: SQVTM, ANQGSEA.

This sequence joins TRBV7-6 and TRBJ2-7; 12 nucleotides match TRBD2. The CDR3 consists of 14 residues. Per germline, CDR1 SGHVS and CDR2 FNYEAQ. J lost 3 bases, V lost 8 bases, and 5 bases had no gene match. The DNA for the CDR3 is TGTGCCAGCGGCCTAGCGGGAGGGGACTACGAGCAGTACTTC. Amino acids: CASGLAGGDYEQYF.

The rearrangement links TRBV9 to TRBJ2-7, with 7 nucleotides matching TRBD1. CDR3 length equals 14 residues. Germline V lookup: CDR1 SGDLS, CDR2 YYNGEE. V lost 4 bases and J lost 6; bases outside the gene matches: 10. CDR3 protein: CASSPLRGHGEQYF. The CDR3 DNA follows: TGTGCCAGCAGCCCCCTGAGGGGGCACGGCGAGCAGTACTTC.

The chain links TRBV6-6 to TRBJ1-2; a possible D gene is TRBD1 (5 bases). The V and J ends lost 6 bases and 4 bases respectively, with 12 bases between them. This CDR3 region has 13 residues. Germline V lookup: CDR1 MNHNY, CDR2 SVGAGI (reference sequence). The CDR3 spells CASRTGGGYGYTF. The CDR3 DNA reads TGTGCCAGCAGGACGGGGGGAGGCTATGGCTACACCTTC.

The genes are TRBV27 and TRBJ2-3; D unresolved. The V end was cut by 3 bases, the J end by 2 bases, with 12 bases between. CDR1 is MNHEY and CDR2 is SMNVEV in the germline V gene (reference sequence). The CDR3 consists of 15 residues. CDR3 coding DNA: TGTGCCAGCAGTTTCACGGACCCCTCCACAGATACGCAGTATTTT. Its translation: CASSFTDPSTDTQYF.

Remarks on this clone: One end of the junction varies from germline; a read error may be responsible. J is TRBJ2-5 and V is TRBV7-7, with D perhaps given as TRBD1 or TRBD2 (5 bases each). CDR3 length equals 14 residues. Germline V gene data show CDR1 as SSHAT and CDR2 as FNYEAQ (reference sequence). Here the CDR3 reads CASSSPGLGGTQYF. CDR3 nucleotide sequence: TGTGCTAGCAGCTCACCGGGGCTTGGGGGGACCCAGTACTTC.

This clone was observed once. This chain links TRBV7-9 with TRBJ1-2; 8 bases are a match to TRBD1. J gave up 5 bases and V 5 bases, and 10 bases lay outside the gene matches. The length of the CDR3 is 15 residues. CDR1 SEHNR and CDR2 FQNEAQ come from the germline V gene (reference sequence). The DNA of the CDR3 is TGTGCCAGCAGCCTCCGGGACAGGATGGTATATGGCTACACCTTC. Residues: CASSLRDRMVYGYTF.

J is TRBJ1-1 and V is TRBV30; TRBD1 might be the D (5 bases). Trimming took off 4 bases at V and 8 bases at J, with 14 bases between the two ends. This CDR3 has 12 amino acids. Per germline, CDR1 GTSNPN and CDR2 SVGIG (reference sequence). Here the CDR3 DNA reads TGTGCCTGGACCATGGGGCCACCGGAAGCTTTCTTT. This gives the protein CAWTMGPPEAFF. The whole variable domain, filled in from reference TRBV30 and TRBJ1-1, reads SQTIHQWPATLVQPVGSPLSLECTVEGTSNPNLYWYRQAAGRGLQLLFYSVGIGQISSEVPQNLSASRPQDRQFILSSKKLLLSDSGFYLCAWTMGPPEAFFGQGTRLTVV.

The J gene is TRBJ1-2, the V gene TRBV9; possibly TRBD1 for D (5 bases). Trimming cost V 4 bases and J 2 bases, with 12 bases left between them. CDR1 and CDR2 (germline): SGDLS, YYNGEE. CDR3 length: 14 amino acids. The CDR3 region is CASSPETGNYGYTF. CDR3 nucleotide sequence: TGTGCCAGCAGCCCAGAAACAGGAAACTATGGCTACACCTTC.

This clone was recorded once. This sequence joins TRBV27 and TRBJ1-1; D is unresolved. Germline V CDR1 and CDR2: MNHEY, SMNVEV (reference sequence). V lost 7 bases, J lost 5 bases, and 23 bases lay in between. CDR3 length: 16 amino acids. CDR3 residues: CASKGWQDPLRTEAFF. CDR3 DNA: TGTGCCAGCAAAGGTTGGCAGGACCCCCTCAGGACTGAAGCTTTCTTT.

The chain carries TRBV7-9 and TRBJ1-2; no firm D call. CDR3 length equals 15 residues. Germline V gene sequence: CDR1 SEHNR, CDR2 FQNEAQ (reference sequence). V was pared by 1 base and J by 5 bases, with 14 bases between. The CDR3: CASSLVLSTMYGYTF. The CDR3 DNA sequence: TGTGCCAGCAGCTTAGTACTATCAACAATGTATGGCTACACCTTC.

This rearrangement joins TRBV27 to TRBJ1-3; D unclear. CDR1 and CDR2 (germline): MNHEY, SMNVEV (reference sequence). Trimming stripped 11 bases from V and 0 bases from J, with 17 bases between. CDR3 length: 15 residues. This chain's CDR3 is CASFGRTSSGNTIYF. The DNA for the CDR3 is TGTGCCTCCTTCGGTCGGACGAGCTCTGGAAACACCATATATTTT.